These 8 T cell receptor beta chains were sequenced from one sample in a study of shared clonotypes between healthy human individuals. Assay: immunoSEQ multiplex PCR; the TCRdb copy retains only in-frame clones and omits some. The sample includes hundreds of thousands of clones, roughly 79% of them seen just once. The sequencing input was PBMCs. The source of these receptors is a woman between 35 and 50 years old in good health. Some clones in this sample may be carry-over from other donors' samples.

The chain carries TRBV4-1 and TRBJ1-5; TRBD1 aligns across 9 bases. CDR1 and CDR2 from the germline V gene are MGHRA and YSYEKL. This CDR3 has 16 amino acids. V trimming: 1 base; J trimming: 6 bases; junction bases outside the gene matches: 7. This CDR3 is CASSQVMKDRGQPQHF. The CDR3 DNA sequence: TGCGCCAGCAGCCAAGTCATGAAGGACAGGGGTCAGCCCCAGCATTTT.

This clone was detected once. V usage is TRBV28 and J usage is TRBJ2-1; TRBD2 matches at 10 bases. Germline V gene data show CDR1 as MDHEN and CDR2 as SYDVKM. J was trimmed by 3 bases and V by 6 bases; bases with no gene match: 5. The CDR3 has 15 amino acids. Written as DNA, the CDR3 is TGTGCCAGCAGCCTAGCGGGAGAGGTCTACAATGAGCAGTTCTTC. This gives the protein CASSLAGEVYNEQFF. The whole variable domain, remainder taken from reference TRBV28 and TRBJ2-1, is DVKVTQSSRYLVKRTGEKVFLECVQDMDHENMFWYRQDPGLGLRLIYFSYDVKMKEKGDIPEGYSVSREKKERFSLILESASTNQTSMYLCASSLAGEVYNEQFFGPGTRLTVL.

In this sample, this clone turned up a few times. This chain uses TRBV27 with TRBJ1-2, with 10 nucleotides matching TRBD1. The CDR3 length is 13 residues. Trimming cost V 5 bases and J 8 bases; bases outside gene matches: 5. Germline V gene data show CDR1 as MNHEY and CDR2 as SMNVEV (reference sequence). The CDR3 reads CASSPTGGRGYTF. CDR3 bases: TGTGCCAGCAGTCCGACAGGGGGCCGGGGCTACACCTTC.

This sequence joins TRBV6-6 and TRBJ1-2, with D uncertain. The CDR3 loop spans 12 amino acids. Germline CDR1 reads MNHNY; CDR2 reads SVGAGI (reference sequence). The V gene lost 6 bases and the J gene lost 8 bases, with 13 bases spanning the gap. CDR3 region: CASSLETEGYTF. The DNA for the CDR3 is TGTGCCAGCAGCCTCGAAACGGAAGGCTACACCTTC.

The chain uses TRBV11-1 and TRBJ2-5, with 7 bases lining up with TRBD2. V was clipped by 5 bases and J by 2 bases; unmatched bases: 8. Germline loops: CDR1 SGHAT, CDR2 FQDESV (reference sequence). The CDR3 contains 15 residues. The CDR3 loop reads CASSISGQKQETQYF. For the CDR3, the DNA is TGTGCCAGCAGCATTAGCGGGCAAAAACAAGAGACCCAGTACTTC.

This chain joins TRBV10-2 and TRBJ2-1; a possible D gene is TRBD2 (5 bases). The CDR3 runs 13 residues. The V end was cut by 2 bases, the J end by 7 bases, with 9 bases between. The germline V gene encodes CDR1 WSHSY and CDR2 SAAADI. The CDR3 DNA is TGCGCCAGCAGTGAGGAGGGATGGAATGAGCAGTTCTTC. Translating it yields CASSEEGWNEQFF.

This chain connects TRBV2 to TRBJ1-2; a possible D gene is TRBD1 (5 bases). V was cut by 6 bases and J by 7 bases, with 15 bases left in between. The CDR3 runs to 13 residues. The germline CDR1 and CDR2 sequences are SNHLY and FYNNEI. This CDR3 is CASRRETGPGYTF. CDR3 DNA: TGTGCCAGCAGGAGAGAAACAGGCCCTGGCTACACCTTC.

This clone was recorded only once. This chain joins TRBV6-1 and TRBJ2-1; D perhaps matches TRBD1 (5 bases). The CDR3 is made up of 15 amino acids. The germline CDR1 and CDR2 sequences are MNHNS and SASEGT. V was cut by 6 bases and J by 1 base, with 13 bases left in between. CDR3 bases: TGTGCCAGCAGGGCCGTGAAGGGGTCCTACAATGAGCAGTTCTTC. It is translated as CASRAVKGSYNEQFF.